A single sample gave rise to the 5 T cell receptor beta chains below, sequenced in a study of T-cell reconstitution after alpha-beta-depleted transplantation in children. Preparation of the TCRbeta library was carried out with unique molecular identifiers. TCRdb called the PCR reads again in MiXCR, with one record for every CDR3 protein. The sample has approximately 650,000 distinct CDR3 sequences; 13% are singletons. The sequences come from PBMCs, collected before TCRalphabeta/CD19-depleted stem cell transplant. Receptor source: a girl between 2 and 10 years old with congenital amegakaryocytic thrombocytopenia, due to receive a stem cell transplant.

This clonotype was detected many times. The chain employs TRBV5-1 and TRBJ2-7; 9 bases line up with TRBD1. CDR1 is SGHRS, CDR2 YFSETQ, per germline. The ends lost 4 bases at V and 4 bases at J; junction bases unmatched: 9. This CDR3 has 15 amino acids. CDR3 amino acids: CASSILPGQGYEQYF. The CDR3 DNA reads TGCGCCAGCAGCATTCTCCCGGGACAGGGATACGAGCAGTACTTC.

The rearrangement uses TRBV5-1 and TRBJ2-5, with 11 bases identical to TRBD2. This CDR3 is 15 amino acids long. V lost 1 base and J lost 5; bases outside the gene matches: 4. Per the germline V gene, CDR1 is SGHRS and CDR2 is YFSETQ. The CDR3 sequence: CASSLLLAGDETQYF. The CDR3 region has the DNA TGCGCCAGCAGCTTGTTACTAGCGGGAGACGAGACCCAGTACTTC. The whole variable domain, remainder taken from reference TRBV5-1 and TRBJ2-5, is KAGVTQTPRYLIKTRGQQVTLSCSPISGHRSVSWYQQTPGQGLQFLFEYFSETQRNKGNFPGRFSGRQFSNSRSEMNVSTLELGDSALYLCASSLLLAGDETQYFGPGTRLLVL.

This clonotype was counted a single time. This clone may be a read error of a much larger clone one base away. The chain links TRBV12-3 or TRBV12-4 to TRBJ1-3; D not resolved. The CDR3 spans 11 residues. In nucleotides, the CDR3 is TGTGGCAGCAGTTTAATTAACACCATATATTTT. It specifies CGSSLINTIYF.

In its sample, this clonotype was seen many times. This rearrangement joins TRBV6-8 to TRBJ2-1; possible D gene TRBD2, 6 bases. Trimming pared 2 bases from V and 0 bases from J, leaving 8 bases between. The length of the CDR3 is 15 residues. Germline V CDR1 and CDR2: MNHGY, SAAAGT. The CDR3 DNA sequence: TGTGCCAGCAGTTACGGGCGGGGCTCCTACAATGAGCAGTTCTTC. Translated, it gives CASSYGRGSYNEQFF.

About this clonotype: Relative to the germline gene, one junction end is altered; a read error may explain this. The chain has TRBV20-1 and TRBJ2-1; 8 positions match TRBD1. The CDR3 consists of 17 residues. From germline, CDR1 is DFQATT and CDR2 SNEGSKA (reference sequence). CDR3 region: CCARAIGQGSSYNEQFF. The CDR3 DNA reads TGCTGTGCTAGAGCAATCGGACAGGGAAGCTCCTACAATGAGCAGTTCTTC.